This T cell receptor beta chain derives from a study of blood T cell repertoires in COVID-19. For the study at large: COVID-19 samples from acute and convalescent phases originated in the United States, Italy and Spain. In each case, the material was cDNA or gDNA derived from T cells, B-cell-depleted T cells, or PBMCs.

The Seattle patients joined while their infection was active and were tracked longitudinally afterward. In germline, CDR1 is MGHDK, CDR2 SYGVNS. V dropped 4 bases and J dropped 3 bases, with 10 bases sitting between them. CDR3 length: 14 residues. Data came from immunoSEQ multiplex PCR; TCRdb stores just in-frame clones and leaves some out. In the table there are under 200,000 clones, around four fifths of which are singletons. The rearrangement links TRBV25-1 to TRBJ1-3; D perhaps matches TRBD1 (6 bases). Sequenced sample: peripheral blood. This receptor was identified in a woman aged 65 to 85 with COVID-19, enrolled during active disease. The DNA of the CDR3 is TGTGCCAGCAGTGTCAGGGGTGGTGGAAACACCATATATTTT. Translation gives CASSVRGGGNTIYF.